The 18 T cell receptor beta chains given below trace back to one sample, sequenced in a study of T cell clonality in common variable immunodeficiency. The protocol was immunoSEQ multiplex PCR, while the TCRdb copy is restricted to in-frame clones and leaves out a portion. The counts give around 52,000 clones, none of them seen only once; under 6.5% is held by the top ten. Sample: peripheral blood mononuclear cells. The receptors were gathered from a person aged 18 to 70 in good health.

This clone was seen repeatedly, ten times or more. The read gets to within 3 residues of the CDR3 end, and the germline J gene fills in the rest. J is TRBJ2-1 and V is TRBV29-1; 9 bases agree with TRBD2. V was clipped by 1 base and J by 8 bases; unmatched bases: 6. The germline V gene has CDR1 SQVTM and CDR2 ANQGSEA. This CDR3 region has 14 residues. The DNA read from the CDR3 is TGCAGCGTTGAAGGGCGGGAGGGTTATGATGAG. Its protein product is CSVEGREGYDE. The CDR3, in full, reads CSVEGREGYDEQFF.

Many counts were recorded for this clone. The read gets to within 3 residues of the CDR3 end, and the germline J gene fills in the rest. The chain links TRBV5-1 to TRBJ1-1; no clear D. The CDR3 consists of 13 residues. The germline V gene encodes CDR1 SGHRS and CDR2 YFSETQ. Trimming took 7 bases from V and 6 from J, leaving 16 bases between them. Partial CDR3 DNA: TGCGCCAGCTCGTTGGGTGAGGGCGCTGAA. It is translated as CASSLGEGAE. The entire CDR3 sequence reads CASSLGEGAEAFF.

The table lists this clone with many counts. Incomplete CDR3 DNA: TGTGCCATCTCTAGCGGAGCGAACACCGGGGAG. It specifies CAISSGANTGE. The complete CDR3 protein is CAISSGANTGELFF. This sequence joins TRBV7-9 and TRBJ2-2; 7 positions match TRBD2. The read terminates 3 residues before the CDR3 end, so the remaining end is supplied by the germline J gene. Trimming took 10 bases from V and 0 from J; bases not matched to a gene: 5. The CDR3 consists of 14 residues. Germline values: CDR1 SEHNR, CDR2 FQNEAQ (reference sequence).

This clone has at least ten counts. The read terminates 3 residues ahead of where the CDR3 ends, so the germline J gene completes it. The chain carries TRBV7-9 and TRBJ1-1, with unresolved D. Germline-derived CDR1 and CDR2 are SEHNR and FQNEAQ (reference sequence). V lost 3 bases and J 1 base, leaving 6 bases between the germline ends. The CDR3 runs 13 residues. The CDR3 sequence: CASSFGGNTEAFF. CDR3 DNA, as far as it was read: TGTGCCAGCAGCTTCGGCGGGAACACTGAA.

Ten or more counts support this clone. The read terminates 3 residues before the CDR3 end, so the remaining end is supplied by the germline J gene. The chain combines TRBV20-1 with TRBJ2-3; D is possibly TRBD2 (6 bases). CDR3 size: 15 residues. From germline, CDR1 is DFQATT and CDR2 SNEGSKA (reference sequence). Trimming left V 2 bases short and J 0 bases short, with 12 bases between. The CDR3 region is CSARTPSASTDTQYF. The part of the CDR3 DNA that was read is TGCAGTGCTAGAACCCCTAGCGCGAGCACAGATACG.

This clone was recorded many times. The read stops 3 residues short of the end of the CDR3; the missing end is completed from the germline J gene. The chain uses TRBV5-1 and TRBJ1-4; 8 bases are a match to TRBD1. Per germline, CDR1 SGHRS and CDR2 YFSETQ. There are 15 residues in the CDR3. Trimming at V came to 4 bases and at J to 6 bases, leaving 8 bases not matched to a gene. CDR3 sequence: CASSTRGRSDEKLFF. Partial CDR3 DNA: TGCGCCAGCAGCACCAGGGGGCGTTCGGATGAAAAA.

This clone was seen ten or more times. The read terminates 3 residues ahead of where the CDR3 ends, so the germline J gene completes it. The chain joins TRBV29-1 to TRBJ2-3; D is undetermined. Germline V lookup: CDR1 SQVTM, CDR2 ANQGSEA. CDR3 length equals 10 residues. The V gene lost 3 bases and the J gene lost 7 bases, with 5 bases spanning the gap. The covered CDR3 bases are TGCAGCGTTGATGGCAATACG. Residues: CSVDGNT. The full CDR3 sequence reads CSVDGNTQYF.

This clone appeared many times. The read finishes 3 residues shy of the CDR3 end, and the germline J gene is used to complete it. The V and J genes are TRBV14 and TRBJ2-1, with 10 positions matching TRBD2. Germline CDR1 SGHDN, CDR2 FVKESK. V was clipped by 7 bases and J by 9 bases; unmatched bases: 12. The CDR3 runs to 15 residues. The part of the CDR3 DNA that was read is TGTGCCAGCACCCGCCCAGCGGGAGGGGCAATTGAG. Translated: CASTRPAGGAIE. The whole CDR3 is CASTRPAGGAIEQFF.

This clone was observed many times. The CDR3 extends 3 residues past the end of the read, so its final part is completed from the germline J gene. This chain uses TRBV20-1 with TRBJ2-7; 9 positions agree with TRBD2. The V gene's germline CDR1 is DFQATT and CDR2 SNEGSKA (reference sequence). The CDR3 loop spans 19 amino acids. The V and J ends lost 2 bases and 5 bases, in that order; junction bases with no gene match: 22. CDR3 loop: CSARIAASGNPEWRNEQYF. The CDR3 bases that were read are TGCAGTGCTAGAATCGCGGCTAGCGGGAATCCCGAGTGGAGGAACGAG.

This clone was recorded many times. Read sequence stops 3 residues before the CDR3 end, and the germline J gene provides the missing end. The chain joins TRBV18 to TRBJ2-1, with 7 bases that match TRBD2. J gave up 1 base and V 0 bases, and 3 bases lay outside the gene matches. The CDR3 is 16 residues long. The V gene's germline CDR1 is KGHSH and CDR2 LQKENI. Here the CDR3 reads CASSPPASGSYNEQFF. The DNA read from the CDR3 is TGTGCCAGCTCACCACCGGCTAGCGGTTCCTACAATGAG. Full variable domain (outside the CDR3, taken from reference TRBV18 and TRBJ2-1): NAGVMQNPRHLVRRRGQEARLRCSPMKGHSHVYWYRQLPEEGLKFMVYLQKENIIDESGMPKERFSAEFPKEGPSILRIQQVVRGDSAAYFCASSPPASGSYNEQFFGPGTRLTVL.

This clone was observed many times. One end of the junction fails to match germline, which may point to a read error. Read coverage stops 3 residues before the CDR3 terminus; the germline J gene supplies the remainder. The same CDR3 also results from other DNA sequences found in this sample. The genes are TRBV5-4 and TRBJ2-3; no clear D gene. Germline V gives CDR1 SGHNT, CDR2 YYREEE (reference sequence). The CDR3 runs 14 residues. The sequenced part of the CDR3 DNA is TGCGCCAGCAGCTTAAGGGCCCCCCTTACGACG. Translated: CASSLRAPLTT. The entire CDR3 protein reads CASSLRAPLTTQYF.

This clone was picked up many times. The junction does not match germline at one end; this may be a read error. The read ends 3 residues shy of where the CDR3 ends; the end is completed using the germline J gene. The J gene is TRBJ2-1, the V gene TRBV12-3 or TRBV12-4; perhaps TRBD2 as D (5 bases). The CDR3 totals 15 residues. The sequenced part of the CDR3 DNA is TGTGCCAGCAGTCCGAGGGCTGGCTCCGACAATGAG. This sequence encodes CASSPRAGSDNE. The CDR3 reads in full as CASSPRAGSDNEQFF.

This clone was observed many times. The CDR3 end lies 3 residues beyond the end of the read and is filled in from the germline J gene. The rearrangement links TRBV19 to TRBJ1-2, with TRBD1 identical over 11 bases. With 6 bases clipped from V and 2 bases from J, the junction kept 8 bases outside the gene matches. Looked up from germline, CDR1 is LNHDA and CDR2 is SQIVND (reference sequence). The CDR3 totals 16 residues. The covered CDR3 bases are TGTGCCAGTAGCCATACGGGGACAGGGGGGAACTATGGC. Translation: CASSHTGTGGNYG. The full CDR3 reads CASSHTGTGGNYGYTF.

This clone was detected ten times or more. The sequenced fragment ends 3 residues before the CDR3 boundary, so the rest is inferred from the germline J gene. The chain joins TRBV6-1 to TRBJ1-5, with 7 nucleotides matching TRBD1. Germline V gives CDR1 MNHNS, CDR2 SASEGT. This CDR3 contains 16 residues. J was trimmed by 3 bases and V by 4 bases; bases with no gene match: 9. CDR3 DNA (partial): TGTGCCAGCAGTGCCCGGGACAGAACCTTCAATCAGCCC. This codes for CASSARDRTFNQP. The entire CDR3 is CASSARDRTFNQPQHF.

This clone came up many times. The CDR3 end is not reached by the read, which stops 3 residues before it; the germline J gene fills it in. The chain employs TRBV20-1 and TRBJ1-1; 7 nucleotides line up with TRBD1. This CDR3 comprises 13 residues. After removal of 3 bases from V and 7 bases from J, the junction contained 8 bases not matched to a gene. Looked up from germline, CDR1 is DFQATT and CDR2 is SNEGSKA (reference sequence). CDR3 region: CSARWGQNLEAFF. The DNA read from the CDR3 is TGCAGTGCTAGGTGGGGACAGAATCTTGAA.

Ten or more counts support this clone. One junction end does not reproduce the germline sequence, and a read error may be involved. The read comes to an end 3 residues before the CDR3 does, leaving the germline J gene to fill in the end. The chain recombines TRBV10-1 with TRBJ2-3, with 12 bases matching TRBD1. Germline V gives CDR1 WNHNN, CDR2 SYGVQD (reference sequence). The CDR3 consists of 14 residues. The CDR3 protein is CTSSRGTGGGSQYF. The part of the CDR3 DNA that was read is TGCACCAGCAGTCGCGGGACAGGGGGCGGGTCG.

Here the CDR3 reads CASSSYSGGPYEQYF. CDR3 DNA, as far as it was read: TGTGCCAGCAGTTCCTATTCAGGGGGCCCTTACGAG. The chain couples TRBV5-4 to TRBJ2-7; 8 bases match TRBD1. With the read ending 3 residues before the CDR3 end, the germline J gene is used to fill in that end. The length of the CDR3 is 15 residues. Germline V gives CDR1 SGHNT, CDR2 YYREEE (reference sequence). The J segment lost 4 bases and the V segment lost 5 bases, leaving 11 bases of the junction unmatched.

In its sample, this clone was seen many times. The CDR3 end is not reached by the read, which stops 3 residues before it; the germline J gene fills it in. The J gene is TRBJ2-3, the V gene TRBV7-3, with D perhaps matching TRBD1 (5 bases). Germline loops: CDR1 SGHTA, CDR2 FQGTGA. V lost 4 bases, J lost 0 bases, and 14 bases lay in between. This CDR3 contains 16 residues. The chain's CDR3 is CASSSGIHQSTDTQYF. The DNA read from the CDR3 is TGTGCCAGCAGCTCAGGGATCCATCAAAGCACAGATACG.